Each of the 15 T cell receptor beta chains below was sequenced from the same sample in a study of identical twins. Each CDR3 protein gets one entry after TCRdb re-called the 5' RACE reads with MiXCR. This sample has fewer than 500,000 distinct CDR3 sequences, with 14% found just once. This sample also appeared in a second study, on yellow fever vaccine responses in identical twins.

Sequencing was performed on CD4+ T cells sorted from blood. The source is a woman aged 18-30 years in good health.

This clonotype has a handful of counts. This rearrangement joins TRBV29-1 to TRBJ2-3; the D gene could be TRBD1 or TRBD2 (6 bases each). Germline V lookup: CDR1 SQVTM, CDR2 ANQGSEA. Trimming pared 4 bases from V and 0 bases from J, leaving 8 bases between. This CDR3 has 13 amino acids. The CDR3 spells CSVGGGSTDTQYF. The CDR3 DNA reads TGCAGCGTTGGAGGGGGGAGCACAGATACGCAGTATTTT.

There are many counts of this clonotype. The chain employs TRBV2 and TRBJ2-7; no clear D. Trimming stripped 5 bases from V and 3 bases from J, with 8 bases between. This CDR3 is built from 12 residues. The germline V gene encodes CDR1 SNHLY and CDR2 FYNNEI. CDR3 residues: CASSSGVYEQYF. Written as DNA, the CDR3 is TGTGCCAGCAGTTCAGGCGTCTACGAGCAGTACTTC.

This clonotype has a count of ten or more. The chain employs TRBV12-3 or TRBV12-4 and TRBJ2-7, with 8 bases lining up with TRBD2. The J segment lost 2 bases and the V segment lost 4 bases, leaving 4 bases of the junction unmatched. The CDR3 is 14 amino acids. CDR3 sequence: CASSSGTRPYEQYF. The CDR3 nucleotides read TGTGCCAGCAGTTCCGGGACTAGGCCCTACGAGCAGTACTTC.

The DNA of the CDR3 is TGCAGTGCAAGACAGGGGGCAGGGGCTGGGGCCAACGTCCTGACTTTC. It encodes CSARQGAGAGANVLTF. This chain uses TRBV20-1 with TRBJ2-6; the match to TRBD1 covers 10 bases. Looked up from germline, CDR1 is DFQATT and CDR2 is SNEGSKA (reference sequence). The CDR3 loop spans 16 amino acids. The junction had 7 bases not matched to a gene; V was cut back by 6 bases and J by 2 bases.

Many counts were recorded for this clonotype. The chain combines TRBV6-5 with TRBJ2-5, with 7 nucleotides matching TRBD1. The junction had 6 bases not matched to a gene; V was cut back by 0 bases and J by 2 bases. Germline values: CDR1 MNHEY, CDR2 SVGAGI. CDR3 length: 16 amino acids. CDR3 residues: CASSYSKGQRQETQYF. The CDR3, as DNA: TGTGCCAGCAGTTACTCGAAGGGACAGAGACAAGAGACCCAGTACTTC.

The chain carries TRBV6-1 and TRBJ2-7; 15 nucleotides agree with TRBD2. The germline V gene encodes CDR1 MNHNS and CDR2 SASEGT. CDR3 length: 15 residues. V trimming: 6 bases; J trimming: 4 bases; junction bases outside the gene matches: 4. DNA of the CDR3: TGTGCCAGCAGAGCCGGACTAGCGGGGGGGTACGAGCAGTACTTC. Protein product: CASRAGLAGGYEQYF.

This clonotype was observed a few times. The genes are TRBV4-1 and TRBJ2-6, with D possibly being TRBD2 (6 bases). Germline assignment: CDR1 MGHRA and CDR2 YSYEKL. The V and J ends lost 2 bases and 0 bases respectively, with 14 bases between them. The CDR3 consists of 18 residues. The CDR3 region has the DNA TGCGCCAGCAGCCAAAAGGAGGGCGAGAGCTCTGGGGCCAACGTCCTGACTTTC. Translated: CASSQKEGESSGANVLTF.

The CDR3 is CASKTVGQPLSDTQYF. The CDR3 DNA is TGTGCCAGCAAGACCGTGGGACAGCCTCTTTCGGATACGCAGTATTTT. The chain employs TRBV28 and TRBJ2-3, with TRBD1 matching over 7 bases. V lost 7 bases and J lost 6; bases outside the gene matches: 16. CDR1 MDHEN and CDR2 SYDVKM come from the germline V gene. This CDR3 has 16 residues.

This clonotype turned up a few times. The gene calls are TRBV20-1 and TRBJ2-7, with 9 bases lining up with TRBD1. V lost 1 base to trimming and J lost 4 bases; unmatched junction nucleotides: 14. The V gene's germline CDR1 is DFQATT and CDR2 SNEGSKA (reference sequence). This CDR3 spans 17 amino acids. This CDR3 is CSARVRRTVGTGYEQYF. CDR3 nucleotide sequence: TGCAGTGCTAGAGTCCGCAGGACAGTAGGGACAGGGTACGAGCAGTACTTC.

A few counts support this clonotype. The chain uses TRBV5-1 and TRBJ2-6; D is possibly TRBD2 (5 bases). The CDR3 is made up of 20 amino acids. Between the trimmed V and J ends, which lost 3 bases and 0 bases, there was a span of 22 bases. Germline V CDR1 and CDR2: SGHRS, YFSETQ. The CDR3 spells CASSSPAGRSDFSGANVLTF. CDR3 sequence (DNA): TGCGCCAGCAGCTCTCCGGCTGGGAGAAGCGACTTCTCTGGGGCCAACGTCCTGACTTTC.

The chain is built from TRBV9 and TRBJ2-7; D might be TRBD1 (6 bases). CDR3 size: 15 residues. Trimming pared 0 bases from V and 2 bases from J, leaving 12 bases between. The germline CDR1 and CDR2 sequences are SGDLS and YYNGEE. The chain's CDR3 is CASSVDPAGAYEQYF. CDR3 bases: TGTGCCAGCAGCGTAGACCCAGCAGGGGCCTACGAGCAGTACTTC.

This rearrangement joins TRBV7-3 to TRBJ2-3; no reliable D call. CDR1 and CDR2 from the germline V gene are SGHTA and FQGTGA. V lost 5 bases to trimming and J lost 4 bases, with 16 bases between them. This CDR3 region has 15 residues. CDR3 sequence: CASSHGQAGPDTQYF. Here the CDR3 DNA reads TGTGCCAGCAGCCACGGGCAGGCTGGGCCAGATACGCAGTATTTT. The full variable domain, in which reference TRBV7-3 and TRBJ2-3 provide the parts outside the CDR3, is GAGVSQTPSNKVTEKGKYVELRCDPISGHTALYWYRQSLGQGPEFLIYFQGTGAADDSGLPNDRFFAVRPEGSVSTLKIQRTERGDSAVYLCASSHGQAGPDTQYFGPGTRLTVL.

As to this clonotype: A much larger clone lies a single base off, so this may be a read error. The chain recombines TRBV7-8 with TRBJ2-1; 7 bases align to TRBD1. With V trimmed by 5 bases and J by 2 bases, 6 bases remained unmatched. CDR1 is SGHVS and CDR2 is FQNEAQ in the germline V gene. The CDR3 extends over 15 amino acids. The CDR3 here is CASSIRQGAYNEQFF. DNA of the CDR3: TGTGCCAGCAGCATTCGACAGGGAGCCTACAATGAGCAGTTCTTC.

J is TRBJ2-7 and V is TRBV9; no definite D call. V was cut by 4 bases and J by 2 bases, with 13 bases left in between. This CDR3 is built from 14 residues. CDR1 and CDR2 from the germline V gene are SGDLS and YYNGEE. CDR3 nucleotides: TGTGCCAGCAGCCCCAACCCCAGCACCTACGAGCAGTACTTC. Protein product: CASSPNPSTYEQYF.

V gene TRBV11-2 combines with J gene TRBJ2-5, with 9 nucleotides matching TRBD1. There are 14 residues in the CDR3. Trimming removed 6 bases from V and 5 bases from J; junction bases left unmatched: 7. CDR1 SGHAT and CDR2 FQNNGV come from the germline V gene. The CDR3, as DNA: TGTGCCAGCAGTAACAGGGGGCGCGCTGAGACCCAGTACTTC. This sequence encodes CASSNRGRAETQYF.